The T cell receptor (beta chain) described here comes from a study of blood T cells in healthy people across ages. Trimming stripped 5 bases from V and 8 bases from J, with 21 bases between. The CDR3 has 14 amino acids. In germline, CDR1 is DFQATT, CDR2 SNEGSKA (reference sequence). Total RNA extracted from each sample amounted to at least 5 micrograms. A J-beta primer mix and a sample-barcoded 5' primer were used in a second PCR of about 7 to 12 cycles. Each cDNA molecule was tagged by a template-switch adaptor that had 12 random nucleotides. MiXCR was run by TCRdb on the 5' RACE reads, yielding one entry per CDR3 protein. Of about 560,000 distinct CDR3 sequences listed, about 27% are singletons. The sample was also reused in another study, on T cells of mothers and their children. This second study notes: Donation came from a few healthy Caucasian mothers together with their six children. Sample barcodes and 2-4 random nucleotides were added by the M1S primer of the second PCR.

Material for sequencing was blood. The receptor's source is a boy aged 2 to 10 in good health. This chain links TRBV20-1 with TRBJ1-2, with D maybe TRBD1 (6 bases). DNA for the CDR3: TGCAGTGCTGACAGGATTCGGGGGGGCTTGGGCTACACCTTC. Protein sequence: CSADRIRGGLGYTF.